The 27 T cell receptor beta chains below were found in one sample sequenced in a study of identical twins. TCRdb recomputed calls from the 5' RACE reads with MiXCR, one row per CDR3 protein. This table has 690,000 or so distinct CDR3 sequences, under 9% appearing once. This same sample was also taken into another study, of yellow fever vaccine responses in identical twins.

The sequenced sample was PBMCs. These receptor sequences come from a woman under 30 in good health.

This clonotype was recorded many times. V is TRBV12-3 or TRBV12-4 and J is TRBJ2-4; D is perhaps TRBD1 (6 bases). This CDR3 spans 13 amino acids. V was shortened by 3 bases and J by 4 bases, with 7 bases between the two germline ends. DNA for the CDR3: TGTGCCAGCAGTTTTCAGGGGAAAAACATTCAGTACTTC. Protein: CASSFQGKNIQYF.

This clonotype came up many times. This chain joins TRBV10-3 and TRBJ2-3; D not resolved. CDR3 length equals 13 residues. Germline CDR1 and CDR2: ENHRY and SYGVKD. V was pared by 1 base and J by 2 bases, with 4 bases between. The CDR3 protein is CAISEWVTDTQYF. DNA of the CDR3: TGTGCCATCAGTGAGTGGGTCACAGATACGCAGTATTTT.

The CDR3 DNA reads as TGTGCCAGCAGTCCGCAGATTCAGCGGCAAAATGAGCAGTTCTTC. This gives the protein CASSPQIQRQNEQFF. The chain uses TRBV28 and TRBJ2-1; D might be TRBD2 (5 bases). Germline V lookup: CDR1 MDHEN, CDR2 SYDVKM. V dropped 5 bases and J dropped 7 bases, with 18 bases sitting between them. This CDR3 has 15 amino acids.

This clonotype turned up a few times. The CDR3 nucleotides are TGCGCCAGCAGCCAACAAGGACTAGCGGGAGTTAGTATTACAGATACGCAGTATTTT. Its translation is CASSQQGLAGVSITDTQYF. The chain recombines TRBV4-1 with TRBJ2-3; 13 bases agree with TRBD2. Unmatched junction bases numbered 11, after V lost 2 bases and J lost 3 bases. CDR3 size: 19 residues. Germline CDR1 MGHRA, CDR2 YSYEKL.

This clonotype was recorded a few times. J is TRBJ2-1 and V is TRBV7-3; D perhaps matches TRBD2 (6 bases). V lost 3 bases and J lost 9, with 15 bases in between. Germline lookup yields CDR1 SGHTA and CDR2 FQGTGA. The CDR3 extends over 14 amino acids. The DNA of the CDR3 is TGTGCCAGCAGCTTGTACGCGGGGACGAGTGAGCAGTTCTTC. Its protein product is CASSLYAGTSEQFF.

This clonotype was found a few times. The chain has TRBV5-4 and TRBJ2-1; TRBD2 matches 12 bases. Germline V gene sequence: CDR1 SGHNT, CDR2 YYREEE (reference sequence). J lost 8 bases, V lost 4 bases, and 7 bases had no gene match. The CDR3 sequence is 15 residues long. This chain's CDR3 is CASSPGPSGRDEQFF. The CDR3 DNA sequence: TGTGCCAGCAGCCCTGGGCCTAGCGGGAGGGATGAGCAGTTCTTC.

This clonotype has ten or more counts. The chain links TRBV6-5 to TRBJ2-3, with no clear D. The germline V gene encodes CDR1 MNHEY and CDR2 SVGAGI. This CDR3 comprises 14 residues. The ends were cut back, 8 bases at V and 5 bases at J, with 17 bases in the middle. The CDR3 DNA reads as TGTGCCAGCGGTTTATCGTTCATCAAAGATACGCAGTATTTT. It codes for CASGLSFIKDTQYF.

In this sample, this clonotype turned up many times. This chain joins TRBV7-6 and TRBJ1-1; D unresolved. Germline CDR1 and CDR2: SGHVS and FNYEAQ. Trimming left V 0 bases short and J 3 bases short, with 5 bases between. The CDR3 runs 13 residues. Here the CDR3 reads CASSLAADTEAFF. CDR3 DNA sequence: TGTGCCAGCAGCTTAGCGGCAGACACTGAAGCTTTCTTT.

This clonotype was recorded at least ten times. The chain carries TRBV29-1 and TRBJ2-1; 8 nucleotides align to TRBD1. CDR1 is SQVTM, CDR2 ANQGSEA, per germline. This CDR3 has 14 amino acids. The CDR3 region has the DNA TGCAGTCACAAAGGGAGGACAGGGAACAATGAGCAGTTCTTC. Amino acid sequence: CSHKGRTGNNEQFF.

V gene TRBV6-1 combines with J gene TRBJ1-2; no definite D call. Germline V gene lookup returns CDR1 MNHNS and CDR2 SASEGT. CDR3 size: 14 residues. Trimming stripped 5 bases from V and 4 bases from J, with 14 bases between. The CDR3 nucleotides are TGTGCCAGCAGTCGGGAGGGTTCGGGCTATGGCTACACCTTC. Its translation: CASSREGSGYGYTF.

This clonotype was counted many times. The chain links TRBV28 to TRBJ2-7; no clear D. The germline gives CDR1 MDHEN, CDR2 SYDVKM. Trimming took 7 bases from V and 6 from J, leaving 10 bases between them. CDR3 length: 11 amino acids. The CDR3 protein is CASKRSGEQYF. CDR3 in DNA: TGTGCCAGCAAGAGGTCGGGCGAGCAGTACTTC. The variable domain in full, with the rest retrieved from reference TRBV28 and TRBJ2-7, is DVKVTQSSRYLVKRTGEKVFLECVQDMDHENMFWYRQDPGLGLRLIYFSYDVKMKEKGDIPEGYSVSREKKERFSLILESASTNQTSMYLCASKRSGEQYFGPGTRLTVT.

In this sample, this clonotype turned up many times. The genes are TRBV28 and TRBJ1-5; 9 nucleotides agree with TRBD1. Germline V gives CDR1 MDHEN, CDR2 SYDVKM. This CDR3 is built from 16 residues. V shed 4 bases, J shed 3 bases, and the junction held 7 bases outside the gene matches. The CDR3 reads CASSYDRGKPNQPQHF. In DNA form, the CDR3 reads TGTGCCAGCAGTTACGACAGGGGGAAACCCAATCAGCCCCAGCATTTT.

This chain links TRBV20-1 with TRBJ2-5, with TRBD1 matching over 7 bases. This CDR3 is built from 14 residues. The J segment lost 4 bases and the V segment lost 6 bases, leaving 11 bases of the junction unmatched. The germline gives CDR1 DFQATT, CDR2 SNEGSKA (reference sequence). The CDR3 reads CSARNQKGAETQYF. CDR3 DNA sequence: TGCAGTGCCAGAAATCAAAAGGGGGCAGAGACCCAGTACTTC.

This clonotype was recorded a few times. CDR3 bases: TGTGCCAGCTCACCACTTCCGGGAACCTCAGAGACCCAGTACTTC. Amino acid sequence: CASSPLPGTSETQYF. V gene TRBV18 combines with J gene TRBJ2-5, with D maybe TRBD2 (5 bases). Trimming removed 1 base from V and 4 bases from J, with 13 bases in between. Germline values: CDR1 KGHSH, CDR2 LQKENI. CDR3 length: 15 amino acids.

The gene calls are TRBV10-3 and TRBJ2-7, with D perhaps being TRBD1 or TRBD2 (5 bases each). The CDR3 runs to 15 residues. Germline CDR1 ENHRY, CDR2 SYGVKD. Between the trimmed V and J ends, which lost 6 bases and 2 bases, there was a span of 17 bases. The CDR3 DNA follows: TGTGCCATCAGCGTGGGCGGTGGGGGACCCTACGAGCAGTACTTC. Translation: CAISVGGGGPYEQYF.

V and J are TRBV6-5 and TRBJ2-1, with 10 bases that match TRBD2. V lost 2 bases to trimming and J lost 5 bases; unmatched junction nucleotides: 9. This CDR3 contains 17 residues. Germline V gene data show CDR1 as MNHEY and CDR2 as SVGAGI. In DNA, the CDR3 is TGTGCCAGCAGTTACGCGGGCCTAGCGGGAGTAAACAATGAGCAGTTCTTC. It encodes CASSYAGLAGVNNEQFF.

CDR3 sequence: CASSSDRGHSETQYF. CDR3 sequence (DNA): TGTGCCAGCAGCTCTGACAGGGGGCATTCAGAGACCCAGTACTTC. The chain recombines TRBV7-2 with TRBJ2-5, with 10 positions matching TRBD1. The CDR3 is made up of 15 amino acids. J lost 4 bases, V lost 4 bases, and 6 bases had no gene match. Germline CDR1 and CDR2: SGHTA and FQGNSA.

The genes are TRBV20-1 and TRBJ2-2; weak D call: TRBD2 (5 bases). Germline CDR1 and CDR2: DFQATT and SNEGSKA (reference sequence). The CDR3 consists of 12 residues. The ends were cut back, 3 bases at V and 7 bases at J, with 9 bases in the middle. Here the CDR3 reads CSASRGIGELFF. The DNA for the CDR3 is TGCAGTGCTAGTAGAGGGATCGGGGAGCTGTTTTTT.

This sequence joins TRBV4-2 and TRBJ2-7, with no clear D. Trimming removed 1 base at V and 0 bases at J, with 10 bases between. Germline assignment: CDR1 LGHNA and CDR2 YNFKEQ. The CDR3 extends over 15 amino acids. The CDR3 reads CASSQGPPSSYEQYF. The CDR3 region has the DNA TGTGCCAGCAGCCAAGGGCCCCCAAGCTCCTACGAGCAGTACTTC.

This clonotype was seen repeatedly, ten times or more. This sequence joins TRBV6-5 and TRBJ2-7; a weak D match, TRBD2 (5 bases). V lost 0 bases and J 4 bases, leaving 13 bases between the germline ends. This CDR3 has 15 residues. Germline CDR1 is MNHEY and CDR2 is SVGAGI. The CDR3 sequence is CASSYSRVTSYEQYF. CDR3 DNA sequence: TGTGCCAGCAGTTACTCGAGGGTTACCTCATACGAGCAGTACTTC.

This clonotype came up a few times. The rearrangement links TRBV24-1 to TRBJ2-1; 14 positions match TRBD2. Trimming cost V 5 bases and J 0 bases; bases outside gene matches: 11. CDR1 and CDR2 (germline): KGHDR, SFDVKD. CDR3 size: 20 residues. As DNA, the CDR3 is TGTGCCACCAGTGCTCCCATCCCGGGACTAGCGGGAGACTCCTACAATGAGCAGTTCTTC. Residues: CATSAPIPGLAGDSYNEQFF.

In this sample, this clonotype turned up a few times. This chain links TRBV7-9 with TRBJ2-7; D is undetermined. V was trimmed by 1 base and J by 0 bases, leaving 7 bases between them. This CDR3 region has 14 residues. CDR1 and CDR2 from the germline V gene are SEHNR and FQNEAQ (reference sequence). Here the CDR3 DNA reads TGTGCCAGCAGCTTAGAGGGAATCTCCTACGAGCAGTACTTC. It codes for CASSLEGISYEQYF.

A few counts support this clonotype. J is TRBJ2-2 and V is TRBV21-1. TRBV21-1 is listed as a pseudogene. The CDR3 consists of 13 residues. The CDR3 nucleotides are TGTGCCAGCAGCAACGACATATCCGGGGAGCTGTTTTTT. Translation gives CASSNDISGELFF.

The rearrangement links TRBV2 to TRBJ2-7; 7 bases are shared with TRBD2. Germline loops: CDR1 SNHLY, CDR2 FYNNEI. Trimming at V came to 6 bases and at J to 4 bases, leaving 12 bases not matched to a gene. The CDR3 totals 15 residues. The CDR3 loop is CASRVAGITSYEQYF. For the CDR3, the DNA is TGTGCCAGCAGAGTAGCGGGTATAACCTCTTACGAGCAGTACTTC.

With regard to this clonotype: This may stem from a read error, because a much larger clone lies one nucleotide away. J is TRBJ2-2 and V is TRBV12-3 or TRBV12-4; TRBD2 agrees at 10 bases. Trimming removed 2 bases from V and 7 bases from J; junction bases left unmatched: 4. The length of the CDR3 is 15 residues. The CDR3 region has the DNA TGTGCCAGCAGTTTACTAGCGGGAGAGGGCGGGGAGCTGTTTTTT. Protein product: CASSLLAGEGGELFF.

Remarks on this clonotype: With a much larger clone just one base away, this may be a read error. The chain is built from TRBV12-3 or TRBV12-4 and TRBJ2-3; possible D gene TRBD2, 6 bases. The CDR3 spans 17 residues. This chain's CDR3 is CASGPPAGTPSTDTQFF. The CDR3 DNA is TGTGCCAGCGGACCCCCGGCCGGGACTCCAAGCACAGATACGCAGTTTTTT.

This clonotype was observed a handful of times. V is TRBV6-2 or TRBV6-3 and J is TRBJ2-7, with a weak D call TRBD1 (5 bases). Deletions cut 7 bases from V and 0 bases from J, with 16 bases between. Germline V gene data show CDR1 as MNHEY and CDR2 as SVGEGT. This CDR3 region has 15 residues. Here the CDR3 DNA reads TGTGCCAGCACCGGAAGTCAGGGCCTCTCCTACGAGCAGTACTTC. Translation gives CASTGSQGLSYEQYF.